This T cell receptor beta chain was sequenced for a study of T cell responses to AZD1222 COVID-19 vaccine. This CDR3 spans 15 amino acids. CDR1 is LNHDA and CDR2 is SQIVND in the germline V gene (reference sequence). Trimming left V 2 bases short and J 3 bases short, with 10 bases between. Samples with a second dose at about 4 or about 12 weeks were pooled together. Study results and caveats: The sample set comprised mostly white British donors with more females, and clonal diversity was possibly underestimated. Regions left unmutated in variants are reportedly the target of nearly half of spike-specific TCRs.

On this clone itself: Antigen: not known.

Repertoires were generated with immunoSEQ multiplex PCR, while TCRdb's copy carries only in-frame clones and drops some. This table has approximately 25,000 clones, roughly 90% appearing once. The sequencing used peripheral blood, collected 28 days after the second AZD1222 dose. The clonotype was recovered from an adult who received the AZD1222 COVID-19 vaccine. The genes are TRBV19 and TRBJ2-2; D is possibly TRBD1 or TRBD2 (6 bases each). As DNA, the CDR3 is TGTGCCAGTAGTATAAGGGGGGCTCACACCGGGGAGCTGTTTTTT. Translation: CASSIRGAHTGELFF.